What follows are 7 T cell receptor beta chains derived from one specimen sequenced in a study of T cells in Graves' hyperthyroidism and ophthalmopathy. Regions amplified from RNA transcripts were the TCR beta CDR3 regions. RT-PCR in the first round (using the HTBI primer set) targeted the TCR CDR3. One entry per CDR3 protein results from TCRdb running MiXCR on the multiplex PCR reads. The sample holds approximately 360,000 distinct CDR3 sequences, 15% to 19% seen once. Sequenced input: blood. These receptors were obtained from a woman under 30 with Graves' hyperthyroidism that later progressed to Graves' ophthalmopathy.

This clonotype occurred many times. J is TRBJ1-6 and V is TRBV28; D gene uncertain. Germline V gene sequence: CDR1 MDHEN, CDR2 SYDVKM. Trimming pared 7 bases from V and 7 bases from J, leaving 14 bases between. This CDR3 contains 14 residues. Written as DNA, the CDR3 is TGTGCCAGCACCCCCGGCGGGTTAAATTCACCCCTCCACTTT. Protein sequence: CASTPGGLNSPLHF.

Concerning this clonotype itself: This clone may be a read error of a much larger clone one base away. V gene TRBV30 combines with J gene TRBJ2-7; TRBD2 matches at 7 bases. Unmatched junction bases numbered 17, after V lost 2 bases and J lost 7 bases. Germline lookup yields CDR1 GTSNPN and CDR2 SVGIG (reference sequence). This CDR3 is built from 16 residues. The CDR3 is CAWSPLLSGGEQEQYF. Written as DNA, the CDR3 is TGTGCCTGGAGTCCCCTCCTCTCGGGGGGTGAACAGGAGCAGTACTTC.

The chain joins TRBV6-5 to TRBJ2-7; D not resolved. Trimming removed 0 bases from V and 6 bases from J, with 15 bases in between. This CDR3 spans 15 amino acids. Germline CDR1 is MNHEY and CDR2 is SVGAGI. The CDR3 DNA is TGTGCCAGCAGTTACTCCAAGGCCCCCTTTCTCGAGCAGTACTTC. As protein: CASSYSKAPFLEQYF.

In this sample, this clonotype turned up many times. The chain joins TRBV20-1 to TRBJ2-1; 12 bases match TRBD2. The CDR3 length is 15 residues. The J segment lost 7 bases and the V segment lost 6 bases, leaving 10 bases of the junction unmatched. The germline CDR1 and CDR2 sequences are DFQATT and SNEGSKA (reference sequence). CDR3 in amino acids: CSATSTSGSSNEQFF. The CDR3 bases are TGCAGTGCGACCTCGACTAGCGGGAGTTCAAATGAGCAGTTCTTC.

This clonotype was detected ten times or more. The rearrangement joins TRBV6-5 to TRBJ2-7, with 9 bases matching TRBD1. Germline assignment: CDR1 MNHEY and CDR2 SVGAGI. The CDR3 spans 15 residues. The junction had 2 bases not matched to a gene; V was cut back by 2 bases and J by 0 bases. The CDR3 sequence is CASSYGTGSSYEQYF. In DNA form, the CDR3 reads TGTGCCAGCAGTTACGGGACAGGGAGCTCCTACGAGCAGTACTTC.

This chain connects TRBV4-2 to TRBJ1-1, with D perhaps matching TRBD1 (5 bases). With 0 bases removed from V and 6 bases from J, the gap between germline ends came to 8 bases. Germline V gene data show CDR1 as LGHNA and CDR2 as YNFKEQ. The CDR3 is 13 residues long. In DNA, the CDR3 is TGTGCCAGCAGCCAAGATGCAGGGCCTGAAGCTTTCTTT. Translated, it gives CASSQDAGPEAFF.

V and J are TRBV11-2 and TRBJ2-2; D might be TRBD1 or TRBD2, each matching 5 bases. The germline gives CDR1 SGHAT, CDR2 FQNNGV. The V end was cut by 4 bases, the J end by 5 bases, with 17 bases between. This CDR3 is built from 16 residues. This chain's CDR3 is CASSYPTRERTGELFF. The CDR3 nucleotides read TGTGCCAGCAGCTACCCGACCAGGGAGAGGACCGGGGAGCTGTTTTTT. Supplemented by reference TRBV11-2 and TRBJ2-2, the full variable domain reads EAGVAQSPRYKIIEKRQSVAFWCNPISGHATLYWYQQILGQGPKLLIQFQNNGVVDDSQLPKDRFSAERLKGVDSTLKIQPAKLEDSAVYLCASSYPTRERTGELFFGEGSRLTVL.